This is a list of T cell receptor beta chains from one sample in a study of cytomegalovirus exposure and HLA in healthy donors. Measured with immunoSEQ multiplex PCR; TCRdb has only the in-frame clones, and not every one. The data hold tens of thousands of clones, with about 70% observed a single time. Sequences were obtained from PBMCs. All receptors come from a woman in her 30s in good health and CMV-seronegative. Each CDR3 is given with its conserved first and last residue. The D gene is left open where the match is weak. Part of the rows lack a size; the others show once, few, many or a class for expanded clones.

D gene,clone size,J gene,V gene,CDR3 protein,CDR3 DNA
NA,NA,TRBJ2-3,TRBV7-9,CASSGRGGTLSTDTQYF,TGTGCCAGCAGCGGACGTGGGGGGACCCTTAGCACAGATACGCAGTATTTT
TRBD1,few,TRBJ2-3,TRBV5-1,CASSLLTGDPDTQYF,TGCGCCAGCAGCTTGTTGACAGGGGATCCAGATACGCAGTATTTT
TRBD1,NA,TRBJ2-3,TRBV7-2,CASSVTQGAVTQYF,TGTGCCAGCAGCGTGACGCAGGGGGCCGTTACGCAGTATTTT
TRBD2,NA,TRBJ2-7,TRBV6-1,CASSGASGGGYEQYF,TGTGCCAGCAGTGGCGCTAGCGGGGGGGGCTACGAGCAGTACTTC
TRBD1,NA,TRBJ2-7,TRBV29-1,CSASRDRGTYEQYF,TGCAGCGCTTCCCGGGACAGGGGGACCTACGAGCAGTACTTC
NA,NA,TRBJ2-7,TRBV10-3,CAIGLQGLEQYF,TGTGCCATCGGATTACAGGGTCTCGAGCAGTACTTC
NA,NA,TRBJ2-1,TRBV6-5,CASSYGPYNEQFF,TGTGCCAGCAGTTACGGGCCTTACAATGAGCAGTTCTTC
NA,NA,TRBJ1-6,TRBV30,CAWSSRGLDSPLHF,TGTGCCTGGAGTAGCCGGGGGTTAGATTCACCCCTCCACTTT
TRBD2,NA,TRBJ2-1,TRBV7-9,CASSIGTSILDEQFF,TGTGCCAGCAGCATTGGGACTAGCATCTTAGATGAGCAGTTCTTC
TRBD2,NA,TRBJ2-1,TRBV7-4,CASSLQARLAGGSAYKEQFF,TGTGCCAGCAGCTTACAGGCACGGCTAGCGGGGGGCTCCGCCTACAAGGAGCAGTTCTTC
TRBD2,NA,TRBJ2-5,TRBV9,CASSVAGRGEETQYF,TGTGCCAGCAGCGTAGCAGGGCGGGGGGAAGAGACCCAGTACTTC
TRBD2,NA,TRBJ2-3,TRBV13,CASSLSGTSGGDTQYF,TGTGCCAGCAGCTTGTCGGGGACTAGCGGGGGAGATACGCAGTATTTT
TRBD1,NA,TRBJ1-1,TRBV7-9,CASGRQGHTEAFF,TGTGCCAGCGGCAGACAGGGGCACACTGAAGCTTTCTTT
TRBD1,few,TRBJ2-2,TRBV10-3,CAIMGQGASGELFF,TGTGCCATCATGGGACAGGGCGCCTCCGGGGAGCTGTTTTTT
NA,NA,TRBJ2-1,TRBV5-1,CASSLAGLWDEQFF,TGCGCCAGCAGCTTGGCGGGACTGTGGGATGAGCAGTTCTTC
TRBD2,few,TRBJ2-5,TRBV6-5,CASRNGTSRETQYF,TGTGCCAGCAGGAACGGGACTAGCAGGGAGACCCAGTACTTC
NA,once,TRBJ2-3,TRBV19,CASSERQADTQYF,TGTGCCAGTAGTGAACGACAGGCAGATACGCAGTATTTT
NA,NA,TRBJ2-1,TRBV25-1,CASSEYRGSYNEQFF,TGTGCCAGCAGTGAATACAGGGGCTCCTACAATGAGCAGTTCTTC
TRBD1,NA,TRBJ2-3,TRBV19,CASNEQGAGTQYF,TGTGCCAGTAACGAACAGGGGGCGGGTACGCAGTATTTT
NA,NA,TRBJ1-2,TRBV6-1,CASSPVGVMNYGYTF,TGTGCCAGCAGCCCCGTCGGGGTAATGAACTATGGCTACACCTTC
TRBD2,NA,TRBJ2-3,TRBV7-2,CASRYGLAGGTDTQYF,TGTGCCAGCAGATACGGACTAGCGGGGGGTACAGATACGCAGTATTTT
NA,NA,TRBJ1-5,TRBV6-1,CASSWTENQPQHF,TGTGCCAGCAGTTGGACAGAGAATCAGCCCCAGCATTTT